The TCR beta chain described here comes from a study of cytomegalovirus exposure and HLA in healthy donors. Study context: Assignment to the Caucasian-associated ancestry cluster applied to approximately 80% of the approximately 360 genotyped donors.

Looked up from germline, CDR1 is SGHNT and CDR2 is YENEEA. The CDR3 extends over 13 amino acids. V was trimmed by 2 bases and J by 5 bases, leaving 7 bases between them. Donors sampled were nominally healthy, though unrecorded immune exposures were likely. The PCR had 60 Vbeta and 13 Jbeta primers. Using immunoSEQ multiplex PCR, the repertoire was profiled, and TCRdb retains in-frame clones only, with some absent. With around 130,000 clones in the sample, the ten largest clones hold approximately 1.5%. With respect to this clone: What it binds is not known.

Study-level points and caveats: Later analysis demonstrated an association between a missense DCLRE1C variant and TCR beta V- and J-gene trimming.

The V gene is TRBV11-3, the J gene TRBJ2-1; D uncertain. The origin of this receptor is a woman between 35 and 50 years old in good health and CMV-seronegative. The sequencing input was PBMCs. The CDR3 region has the DNA TGTGCCAGCAGCTTATACAGTAACAATGAGCAGTTCTTC. Protein sequence: CASSLYSNNEQFF.